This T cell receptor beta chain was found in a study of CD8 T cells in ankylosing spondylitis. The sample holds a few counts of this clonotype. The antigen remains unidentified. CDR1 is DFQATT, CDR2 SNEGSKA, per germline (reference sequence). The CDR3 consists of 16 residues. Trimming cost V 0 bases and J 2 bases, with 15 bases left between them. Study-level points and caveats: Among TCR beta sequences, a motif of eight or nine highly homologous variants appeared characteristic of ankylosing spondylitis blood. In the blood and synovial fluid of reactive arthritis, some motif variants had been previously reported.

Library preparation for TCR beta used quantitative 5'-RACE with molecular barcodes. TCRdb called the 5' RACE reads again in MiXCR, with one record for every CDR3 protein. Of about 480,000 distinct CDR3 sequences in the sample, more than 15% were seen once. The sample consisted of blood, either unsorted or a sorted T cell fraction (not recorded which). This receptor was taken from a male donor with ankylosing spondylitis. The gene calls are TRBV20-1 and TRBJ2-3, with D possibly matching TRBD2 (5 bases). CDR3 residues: CSARDRLAGSTDTQYF. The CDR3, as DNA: TGCAGTGCTAGAGATCGGCTAGCTGGTTCCACAGATACGCAGTATTTT.